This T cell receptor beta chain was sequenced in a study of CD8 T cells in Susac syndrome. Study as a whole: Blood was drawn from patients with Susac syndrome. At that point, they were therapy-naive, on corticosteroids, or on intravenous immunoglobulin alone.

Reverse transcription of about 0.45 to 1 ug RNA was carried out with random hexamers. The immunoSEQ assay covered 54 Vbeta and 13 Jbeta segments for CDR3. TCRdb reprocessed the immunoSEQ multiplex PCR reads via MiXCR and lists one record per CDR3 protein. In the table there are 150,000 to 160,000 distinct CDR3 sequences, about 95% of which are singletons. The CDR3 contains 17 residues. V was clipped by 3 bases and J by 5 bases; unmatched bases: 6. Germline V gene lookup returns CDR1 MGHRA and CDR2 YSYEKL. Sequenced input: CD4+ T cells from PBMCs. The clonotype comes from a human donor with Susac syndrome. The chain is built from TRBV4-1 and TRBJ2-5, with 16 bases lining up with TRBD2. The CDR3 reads CASSQGLAGGRRETQYF. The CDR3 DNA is TGCGCCAGCAGCCAGGGACTAGCGGGGGGGCGTCGGGAGACCCAGTACTTC.